A selection of T cell receptor beta chains follows, all from one sample in a study of regulatory T cells in long-lasting Graves disease. TCRdb used MiXCR to reprocess the multiplex PCR reads, holding one entry per CDR3 protein. The sample lists just over 600,000 distinct CDR3 sequences, around 17% occurring once. The sample was also linked to a second study, of T cells in Graves' hyperthyroidism and ophthalmopathy.

Source: peripheral blood mononuclear cells (PBMCs), taken at new diagnosis, from a patient treated with antithyroid drugs. These receptors came from a woman in her 30s with Graves disease. The CDR3 runs from the conserved cysteine through the conserved F or W. The D gene is left open where the match is weak. Clone sizes are given selectively: once, few, many, or a class where the clone is expanded.

clone_size,d_call,v_call,j_call,cdr3_aa,cdr3_nt
few,TRBD1,TRBV24-1,TRBJ1-6,CATSERGRNSPLHF,TGTGCCACCAGTGAGAGGGGGCGAAATTCACCCCTCCACTTT
many,TRBD1,TRBV6-1,TRBJ1-1,CASRRQGSRTEAFF,TGTGCCAGCAGACGACAGGGATCGCGCACTGAAGCTTTCTTT
many,TRBD1,TRBV28,TRBJ2-5,CASSFQDRGQETQYF,TGTGCCAGCAGTTTTCAGGACAGGGGACAAGAGACCCAGTACTTC
.,TRBD1,TRBV28,TRBJ2-5,CASTTGVLETQYF,TGTGCCAGCACTACAGGGGTACTAGAGACCCAGTACTTC
many,.,TRBV6-1,TRBJ2-7,CASSEAGGYDEQYF,TGTGCCAGCAGTGAAGCCGGGGGTTACGACGAGCAGTACTTC
many,.,TRBV6-2/TRBV6-3,TRBJ1-1,CASSDLTRTRGAFF,TGTGCCAGCAGTGACCTCACGAGAACACGCGGAGCTTTCTTT
few,TRBD1,TRBV25-1,TRBJ1-2,CASSESGTGDGYTF,TGTGCCAGCAGTGAATCCGGGACAGGGGATGGCTACACCTTC
few,TRBD1,TRBV27,TRBJ2-1,CASSLGQGYEQFF,TGTGCCAGCAGTCTCGGACAGGGTTATGAGCAGTTCTTC
.,.,TRBV5-1,TRBJ2-3,CASSPTSGVWETQYF,TGCGCCAGCAGCCCGACGTCCGGAGTGTGGGAGACGCAGTATTTT
.,.,TRBV6-5,TRBJ2-5,CASSTSTTSQETQYF,TGTGCCAGCAGTACCTCGACGACTAGCCAAGAGACCCAGTACTTC
many,.,TRBV28,TRBJ1-5,CASSSRGGALQPQHF,TGTGCCAGCAGTTCCCGCGGCGGGGCCCTACAGCCCCAGCATTTT
.,TRBD1,TRBV27,TRBJ1-6,CASSTFRTQGAPYSPLHF,TGTGCCAGCAGTACATTTCGGACCCAGGGGGCCCCCTATTCACCCCTCCACTTT
few,TRBD1,TRBV18,TRBJ2-3,CASSLTLTGTGGTDTQYF,TGTGCCAGCTCACTCACACTCACCGGGACAGGGGGGACAGATACGCAGTATTTT
.,TRBD2,TRBV9,TRBJ2-7,CASSPRLGLAAEQYF,TGTGCCAGCAGCCCTCGACTTGGACTAGCGGCCGAGCAGTACTTC
.,.,TRBV18,TRBJ1-5,CASSPQHF,TGTGCCAGCTCACCCCAGCATTTT
.,.,TRBV19,TRBJ1-1,CASSNRDVAEAFF,TGTGCCAGTAGTAACCGGGACGTAGCTGAAGCTTTCTTT